Below are 29 T cell receptor beta chains sequenced from a single sample in a study of PD-1 blockade in classical Hodgkin lymphoma. This table comes from immunoSEQ multiplex PCR, and its TCRdb copy is limited to in-frame clones, with some not included. The data show some 46,000 clones, over 60% seen once. Every one of the patients relapsed after autologous stem cell transplantation (brentuximab vedotin exposure was variable). The input for sequencing was peripheral blood mononuclear cells (PBMCs), taken before the second cycle of nivolumab. These receptors came from a human donor with classical Hodgkin lymphoma.

The genes are TRBV14 and TRBJ1-2; D is unclear. This CDR3 is 13 amino acids long. Germline V gene sequence: CDR1 SGHDN, CDR2 FVKESK. V was clipped by 4 bases and J by 8 bases, with 14 bases between them. The CDR3 nucleotides read TGTGCCAGCAGCCTGAATACCTGGGGAGGCTACACCTTC. Protein: CASSLNTWGGYTF.

This clone was picked up a small number of times. This chain links TRBV14 with TRBJ2-1, with 8 bases lining up with TRBD2. The CDR3 covers 13 residues. Germline CDR1 SGHDN, CDR2 FVKESK. V trimming: 1 base; J trimming: 9 bases; junction bases outside the gene matches: 2. CDR3 in amino acids: CASSQAAGVEQFF. In nucleotides, the CDR3 is TGTGCCAGCAGCCAAGCAGCGGGAGTTGAGCAGTTCTTC.

The rearrangement links TRBV7-2 to TRBJ2-2, with 10 bases identical to TRBD2. The CDR3 covers 16 residues. V gave up 1 base and J gave up 6 bases; unmatched junction bases: 5. The V gene's germline CDR1 is SGHTA and CDR2 FQGNSA. CDR3 nucleotides: TGTGCCAGCAGCTTAGATCCAGCGGGGGGGCCCGGGGAGCTGTTTTTT. Translation: CASSLDPAGGPGELFF.

The chain combines TRBV11-3 with TRBJ2-7, with a possible D match to TRBD1 (6 bases). This CDR3 is built from 15 residues. Per germline, CDR1 SGHNT and CDR2 YENEEA. V was trimmed by 3 bases and J by 2 bases, leaving 14 bases between them. The CDR3 bases are TGTGCCAGCAGCTTGTCGACAGGCGCCCCCTACGAGCAGTACTTC. It translates to CASSLSTGAPYEQYF.

This chain connects TRBV7-9 to TRBJ2-7, with TRBD2 as a possible D gene (6 bases). Germline CDR1 and CDR2: SEHNR and FQNEAQ (reference sequence). Trimming removed 10 bases from V and 4 bases from J, with 14 bases in between. This CDR3 spans 12 amino acids. The DNA for the CDR3 is TGTGCCACTTCCGCCGGGGGTTACGAGCAGTACTTC. Translated: CATSAGGYEQYF. The whole variable domain, remainder taken from reference TRBV7-9 and TRBJ2-7, is DTGVSQNPRHKITKRGQNVTFRCDPISEHNRLYWYRQTLGQGPEFLTYFQNEAQLEKSRLLSDRFSAERPKGSFSTLEIQRTEQGDSAMYLCATSAGGYEQYFGPGTRLTVT.

The sample holds a few counts of this clone. The chain recombines TRBV9 with TRBJ2-3; a possible D gene is TRBD2 (6 bases). Germline loops: CDR1 SGDLS, CDR2 YYNGEE. The CDR3 contains 16 residues. The V end was cut by 3 bases, the J end by 2 bases, with 16 bases between. CDR3: CASSAETRSFTDTQYF. CDR3 DNA: TGTGCCAGCAGCGCCGAGACTAGGTCCTTCACAGATACGCAGTATTTT.

The V and J genes are TRBV6-6 and TRBJ1-1, with a weak D call TRBD1 (6 bases). There are 16 residues in the CDR3. The ends were cut back, 9 bases at V and 0 bases at J, with 20 bases in the middle. The V gene's germline CDR1 is MNHNY and CDR2 SVGAGI (reference sequence). CDR3 residues: CASIQGGRSMNTEAFF. Here the CDR3 DNA reads TGTGCCAGTATACAGGGAGGAAGATCCATGAACACTGAAGCTTTCTTT.

This chain connects TRBV7-2 to TRBJ2-7, with unresolved D. The CDR3 loop spans 15 amino acids. The V gene lost 1 base and the J gene lost 0 bases, with 10 bases spanning the gap. The germline V gene has CDR1 SGHTA and CDR2 FQGNSA. The CDR3 is CASSLVTFSSYEQYF. The CDR3 coding sequence is TGTGCCAGCAGCTTAGTGACGTTCAGCTCCTACGAGCAGTACTTC.

V usage is TRBV7-3 and J usage is TRBJ1-5, with unresolved D. Trimming left V 0 bases short and J 3 bases short, with 6 bases between. CDR1 and CDR2 from the germline V gene are SGHTA and FQGTGA. The CDR3 loop spans 14 amino acids. The CDR3 DNA follows: TGTGCCAGCAGCTTAACCGGAGTCAATCAGCCCCAGCATTTT. This sequence encodes CASSLTGVNQPQHF. Together with reference TRBV7-3 and TRBJ1-5, the CDR3 gives the full variable domain: GAGVSQTPSNKVTEKGKYVELRCDPISGHTALYWYRQSLGQGPEFLIYFQGTGAADDSGLPNDRFFAVRPEGSVSTLKIQRTERGDSAVYLCASSLTGVNQPQHFGDGTRLSIL.

This chain links TRBV2 with TRBJ2-5, with D unclear. V lost 3 bases to trimming and J lost 5 bases, with 22 bases between them. Germline V gives CDR1 SNHLY, CDR2 FYNNEI. This CDR3 contains 17 residues. CDR3 nucleotide sequence: TGTGCCAGCAGTGATTCTGGACCGAAGCGTATCCAGGAGACCCAGTACTTC. Its protein is CASSDSGPKRIQETQYF.

This sequence joins TRBV6-5 and TRBJ1-3; D unclear. The V gene lost 6 bases and the J gene lost 3 bases, with 15 bases spanning the gap. The CDR3 is 15 residues long. Germline CDR1 and CDR2: MNHEY and SVGAGI. The CDR3 DNA reads TGTGCCAGCAGGCCCAGGACGGAGGATGGAAACACCATATATTTT. This gives the protein CASRPRTEDGNTIYF.

This chain links TRBV5-4 with TRBJ2-6; D gene unclear. The CDR3 totals 15 residues. V gave up 0 bases and J gave up 0 bases, with 4 bases separating them. Germline CDR1 and CDR2: SGHNT and YYREEE (reference sequence). The CDR3 nucleotides read TGTGCCAGCAGCTTGGTGCGCTCTGGGGCCAACGTCCTGACTTTC. Protein product: CASSLVRSGANVLTF.

The chain is built from TRBV9 and TRBJ2-3, with 8 positions matching TRBD2. J lost 4 bases, V lost 4 bases, and 11 bases had no gene match. CDR1 is SGDLS, CDR2 YYNGEE, per germline. This CDR3 has 16 amino acids. The CDR3 DNA reads TGTGCCAGCAGCATCGCGCGGGGGGCCGGTTCAGATACGCAGTATTTT. This gives the protein CASSIARGAGSDTQYF.

This rearrangement joins TRBV27 to TRBJ1-1; TRBD1 might be the D (5 bases). V was shortened by 2 bases and J by 5 bases, with 9 bases between the two germline ends. Germline CDR1 MNHEY, CDR2 SMNVEV (reference sequence). The CDR3 runs 13 residues. CDR3 residues: CASSLTGGTEAFF. In DNA, the CDR3 is TGTGCCAGCAGTTTAACGGGGGGAACTGAAGCTTTCTTT.

The chain links TRBV4-2 to TRBJ2-1, with 8 bases that match TRBD2. Trimming took 0 bases from V and 6 from J; bases not matched to a gene: 4. CDR3 size: 15 residues. Germline V lookup: CDR1 LGHNA, CDR2 YNFKEQ. CDR3: CASSQDSGGANEQFF. CDR3 nucleotides: TGTGCCAGCAGCCAAGATTCCGGGGGGGCCAATGAGCAGTTCTTC.

This clone is a singleton in its sample. The chain combines TRBV30 with TRBJ2-1; possible D gene TRBD2, 6 bases. The CDR3 totals 15 residues. The V end was cut by 4 bases, the J end by 8 bases, with 21 bases between. Germline V CDR1 and CDR2: GTSNPN, SVGIG (reference sequence). As DNA, the CDR3 is TGTGCCTGGACCTGGGGCGGGGCGAGTAGGGATGAGCAGTTCTTC. Translated, it gives CAWTWGGASRDEQFF.

The chain combines TRBV15 with TRBJ2-5, with 8 nucleotides matching TRBD1. The V gene's germline CDR1 is LNHNV and CDR2 YYDKDF (reference sequence). This CDR3 contains 16 residues. V lost 3 bases and J lost 3; bases outside the gene matches: 9. The CDR3 loop is CATSRAQDRVKETQYF. The CDR3 region has the DNA TGTGCCACCAGCAGGGCGCAGGACAGGGTCAAAGAGACCCAGTACTTC.

This sequence joins TRBV5-4 and TRBJ2-7, with 9 bases fitting TRBD1. Germline assignment: CDR1 SGHNT and CDR2 YYREEE (reference sequence). The CDR3 consists of 14 residues. With 0 bases clipped from V and 3 bases from J, the junction kept 1 base outside the gene matches. This CDR3 reads CASSLDRGHYEQYF. CDR3 in DNA: TGTGCCAGCAGCTTGGACAGGGGGCACTACGAGCAGTACTTC.

The chain combines TRBV9 with TRBJ2-7; 7 positions agree with TRBD1. Germline V gives CDR1 SGDLS, CDR2 YYNGEE. J gave up 3 bases and V 2 bases, and 5 bases lay outside the gene matches. This CDR3 is built from 14 residues. This chain's CDR3 is CASSVSDRVYEQYF. CDR3 nucleotide sequence: TGTGCCAGCAGCGTGAGCGACAGGGTCTACGAGCAGTACTTC. The variable domain in full, with the rest retrieved from reference TRBV9 and TRBJ2-7, is DSGVTQTPKHLITATGQRVTLRCSPRSGDLSVYWYQQSLDQGLQFLIQYYNGEERAKGNILERFSAQQFPDLHSELNLSSLELGDSALYFCASSVSDRVYEQYFGPGTRLTVT.

The V gene is TRBV7-8, the J gene TRBJ2-1; 11 nucleotides agree with TRBD2. In germline, CDR1 is SGHVS, CDR2 FQNEAQ. V lost 1 base to trimming and J lost 6 bases; unmatched junction nucleotides: 11. CDR3 length equals 18 residues. DNA of the CDR3: TGTGCCAGCAGCTTAGGCCTAGCGGGGGGCCCAAACCGCAATGAGCAGTTCTTC. It specifies CASSLGLAGGPNRNEQFF.

CDR3 in amino acids: CASSERGLAVGEQFF. DNA for the CDR3: TGTGCCAGCAGTGAACGGGGACTAGCTGTGGGTGAGCAGTTCTTC. V and J are TRBV25-1 and TRBJ2-1; 9 bases are a match to TRBD2. Unmatched junction bases numbered 8, after V lost 2 bases and J lost 9 bases. There are 15 residues in the CDR3. CDR1 MGHDK and CDR2 SYGVNS come from the germline V gene.

The chain joins TRBV27 to TRBJ1-1; no firm D call. Per germline, CDR1 MNHEY and CDR2 SMNVEV (reference sequence). Trimming cost V 3 bases and J 1 base, with 6 bases left between them. CDR3 length equals 13 residues. CDR3 loop: CASSLEPNTEAFF. CDR3 sequence (DNA): TGTGCCAGCAGTTTGGAACCGAACACTGAAGCTTTCTTT.

The table lists this clone with many counts. This chain uses TRBV4-2 with TRBJ2-5; 8 bases fit TRBD1. Trimming took 2 bases from V and 4 from J; bases not matched to a gene: 3. CDR3 length: 14 amino acids. Germline values: CDR1 LGHNA, CDR2 YNFKEQ. Written as DNA, the CDR3 is TGTGCCAGCAGCCAACAGGGGGCACTAGAGACCCAGTACTTC. It encodes CASSQQGALETQYF.

This clone occurred a few times. The chain has TRBV7-3 and TRBJ1-1; D remains unclear. CDR1 and CDR2 (germline): SGHTA, FQGTGA. Trimming pared 3 bases from V and 4 bases from J, leaving 9 bases between. The CDR3 has 13 residues. For the CDR3, the DNA is TGTGCCAGCAGCTTCAGTAGTAGCACTGAAGCTTTCTTT. It translates to CASSFSSSTEAFF.

The chain combines TRBV10-1 with TRBJ2-1, with 8 bases lining up with TRBD1. In germline, CDR1 is WNHNN, CDR2 SYGVQD (reference sequence). Trimming removed 2 bases from V and 2 bases from J; junction bases left unmatched: 2. The CDR3 is 15 amino acids. The chain's CDR3 is CASSEPDRAYNEQFF. CDR3 sequence (DNA): TGCGCCAGCAGTGAGCCGGACAGGGCCTACAATGAGCAGTTCTTC.

This chain links TRBV19 with TRBJ2-7; D perhaps matches TRBD2 (6 bases). This CDR3 region has 14 residues. With 1 base removed from V and 0 bases from J, the gap between germline ends came to 7 bases. Germline loops: CDR1 LNHDA, CDR2 SQIVND (reference sequence). CDR3: CASSIGTTSYEQYF. The CDR3 DNA reads as TGTGCCAGTAGTATAGGGACTACCTCCTACGAGCAGTACTTC.

V is TRBV25-1 and J is TRBJ2-2, with a possible D match to TRBD2 (7 bases). CDR1 is MGHDK and CDR2 is SYGVNS in the germline V gene. V was trimmed by 2 bases and J by 7 bases, leaving 11 bases between them. The CDR3 totals 14 residues. CDR3 in DNA: TGTGCCAGCAGTGAAGGGGGGGCAGACGGGGAGCTGTTTTTT. It specifies CASSEGGADGELFF.

This chain links TRBV10-1 with TRBJ1-2; D unresolved. Germline values: CDR1 WNHNN, CDR2 SYGVQD (reference sequence). V lost 3 bases and J 6 bases, leaving 8 bases between the germline ends. CDR3 length: 12 residues. The DNA of the CDR3 is TGCGCCAGCAGTGATGCCTCCCATGGCTACACCTTC. Its protein is CASSDASHGYTF.

The chain has TRBV6-1 and TRBJ1-2, with D possibly TRBD1 on 5 matching bases. The CDR3 is made up of 13 amino acids. Per the germline V gene, CDR1 is MNHNS and CDR2 is SASEGT. Trimming took 10 bases from V and 2 from J, leaving 14 bases between them. The DNA for the CDR3 is TGTGCCACCAAAGCGTGGGGGAACTATGGCTACACCTTC. Amino acid sequence: CATKAWGNYGYTF.